These T cell receptor beta chains were read from a single sample in a study of blood T cell repertoires in COVID-19. The protocol was immunoSEQ multiplex PCR, while the TCRdb copy is restricted to in-frame clones and leaves out a portion. The sample has about 200,000 clones, about 84% seen once; the top ten hold 10% to 15%. The sample consisted of peripheral blood. Receptor source: a human donor in a cohort sampled during active COVID-19. Both conserved end residues are part of each CDR3. The D gene is left open where the match is weak. Only part of the rows carry a size: once, few, many, or a class if the clone is expanded.

j_gene,abundance,d_gene,v_gene,CDR3aa,CDR3nt
TRBJ2-5,-,-,TRBV5-6,CATSGREETQYF,TGTGCCACCTCGGGCAGGGAAGAGACCCAGTACTTC
TRBJ1-2,-,-,TRBV7-9,CASSREGLIHGYTF,TGTGCCAGCAGTCGAGAGGGCCTAATCCATGGCTACACCTTC
TRBJ2-2,-,-,TRBV3-1/TRBV3-2,CASSQAQFSGELFF,TGTGCCAGCAGCCAAGCTCAGTTCTCCGGGGAGCTGTTTTTT
TRBJ2-7,-,TRBD2,TRBV28,CASRPSGRAEEEQYF,TGTGCCAGCAGACCTAGCGGGAGGGCCGAGGAAGAGCAGTACTTC
TRBJ2-3,-,-,TRBV10-3,CAISEPGLAGDTQYF,TGTGCCATCAGTGAGCCGGGACTTGCAGGAGATACGCAGTATTTT
TRBJ2-1,-,TRBD1,TRBV27,CATHTGTGWYNEQFF,TGTGCCACCCACACCGGGACAGGGTGGTACAATGAGCAGTTCTTC
TRBJ2-4,-,-,TRBV19,CASSGQSAKNIQYF,TGTGCCAGTAGTGGACAGAGTGCCAAAAACATTCAGTACTTC
TRBJ2-1,-,-,TRBV4-1,CASSQDRGALIVNEQFF,TGCGCCAGCAGCCAAGACCGTGGGGCTTTGATTGTGAATGAGCAGTTCTTC
TRBJ2-7,many,-,TRBV6-6,CASNLRDGGTYEQYF,TGTGCCAGCAACCTTAGGGACGGGGGAACCTACGAGCAGTACTTC
TRBJ2-5,-,-,TRBV9,CASSVAPGREETQYF,TGTGCCAGCAGCGTAGCGCCGGGCAGGGAAGAGACCCAGTACTTC
TRBJ1-2,-,-,TRBV5-1,CASSSTRVGYGYTF,TGCGCCAGCAGCTCGACCCGGGTCGGCTATGGCTACACCTTC
TRBJ1-5,-,-,TRBV12-2,CASRLTPGQGSWGNQPQHF,TGTGCAAGTCGCTTAACCCCGGGACAGGGGTCGTGGGGCAATCAGCCCCAGCATTTT
TRBJ1-2,-,TRBD1,TRBV6-4,CASSERTGASYGYTF,TGTGCCAGCAGTGAGAGGACAGGGGCGTCATATGGCTACACCTTC
TRBJ1-2,-,-,TRBV2,CASSEAGAHYGYTF,TGTGCCAGCAGTGAAGCGGGGGCCCACTATGGCTACACCTTC
TRBJ1-1,few,TRBD1,TRBV11-2,CASSPNRGTEAFF,TGTGCCAGCAGCCCGAACAGGGGAACTGAAGCTTTCTTT
TRBJ2-3,-,TRBD1,TRBV7-9,CASSFRSTGQIITDTQYF,TGTGCCAGCAGCTTCAGATCGACGGGACAGATAATCACAGATACGCAGTATTTT
TRBJ2-3,-,-,TRBV19,CASSMRLSTDTQYF,TGTGCCAGTAGTATGCGACTCTCCACAGATACGCAGTATTTT
TRBJ2-2,-,TRBD1,TRBV27,CASRPTPQGYTGELFF,TGTGCCAGCAGACCCACGCCACAGGGGTACACCGGGGAGCTGTTTTTT
TRBJ1-6,-,-,TRBV28,CASSLDTGYSNSPLHF,TGTGCCAGCAGTCTTGATACAGGGTACAGTAATTCACCCCTCCACTTT
TRBJ2-5,-,TRBD1,TRBV5-8,CASSLDRTGPSQETQYF,TGTGCCAGCAGCTTGGATCGGACAGGTCCAAGCCAAGAGACCCAGTACTTC
TRBJ2-1,-,-,TRBV21-1,CASSKKRPYEQFF,TGTGCCAGCAGCAAAAAGAGGCCCTATGAGCAGTTCTTC
TRBJ1-1,-,-,TRBV28,CASRSPFRVWSTEAFF,TGTGCCAGCAGGTCGCCGTTCAGGGTTTGGAGCACTGAAGCTTTCTTT
TRBJ2-5,-,-,TRBV15,CATSVRDSGAQYF,TGTGCCACCAGCGTACGGGACTCCGGGGCCCAGTACTTC
TRBJ2-7,few,TRBD1,TRBV3-1/TRBV3-2,CASSQDRASSYEQYF,TGTGCCAGCAGCCAGGACAGGGCTAGCTCCTACGAGCAGTACTTC
TRBJ1-1,-,-,TRBV5-1,CASSLDSTNMNTEAFF,TGCGCCAGCAGCTTGGACTCGACAAATATGAACACTGAAGCTTTCTTT
TRBJ1-5,-,TRBD1,TRBV6-5,CASTMDRIGIQPQHF,TGTGCCAGCACCATGGACAGGATAGGTATTCAGCCCCAGCATTTT
TRBJ2-7,-,-,TRBV27,CASSLIQGRGEQYF,TGTGCCAGCAGTTTAATTCAGGGGCGCGGCGAGCAGTACTTC
TRBJ2-7,-,-,TRBV5-6,CASASTGGSYEQYF,TGTGCCAGCGCATCGACAGGAGGATCCTACGAGCAGTACTTC
TRBJ1-5,-,-,TRBV28,CASLTGGNQPQHF,TGTGCCAGCCTCACGGGGGGCAATCAGCCCCAGCATTTT